This TCR beta chain was sequenced in a study of patients and donors after allogeneic stem cell transplantation. Each CDR3 protein gets one entry after TCRdb re-called the RT-PCR reads with MiXCR. The table records over 350,000 distinct CDR3 sequences, approximately 16% of them present only once. CDR1 is SGHVS, CDR2 FQNEAQ, per germline. The CDR3 is made up of 16 amino acids. The germline V and J ends were trimmed by 1 base and 7 bases, with 16 bases remaining between them. The TCR originated in a human donor who was either an allogeneic HSCT recipient or a stem cell or donor lymphocyte infusion donor (not recorded which). It is not recorded whose cells these are; they may come from a transplant donor. The V and J genes are TRBV7-8 and TRBJ2-2, with D perhaps matching TRBD1 (7 bases). Sequencing used blood, either unsorted or a sorted T cell fraction (not recorded which). CDR3 nucleotide sequence: TGTGCCAGCAGCTTAGTCGGAGGGGGCATTGACGGGGAGCTGTTTTTT. As protein: CASSLVGGGIDGELFF.